The TCR beta chain under discussion was sequenced for a study of shared clonotypes between healthy human individuals. TCRdb keeps only in-frame clones here, not all; method: immunoSEQ multiplex PCR. The table shows fewer than 600,000 clones, with approximately 79% occurring only once. V was shortened by 1 base and J by 6 bases, with 11 bases between the two germline ends. Germline-derived CDR1 and CDR2 are SGHNT and YYREEE (reference sequence). This CDR3 is 14 amino acids long. The chain recombines TRBV5-4 with TRBJ2-4, with D perhaps given as TRBD1 or TRBD2 (6 bases each). Material: PBMCs. This sequence originates from a middle-aged woman in good health. Some clones in this sample may be carry-over from other donors' samples. CDR3 region: CASSLTGAGNIQYF. The CDR3 DNA reads as TGTGCCAGCAGCTTGACGGGGGCAGGAAACATTCAGTACTTC.